The T cell receptor beta chain under discussion was sequenced for a study of shared clonotypes between healthy human individuals. Overall study results and limits: The represented genetic and exposure-history diversity was limited by the small number of donors.

This CDR3 comprises 15 residues. Trimming stripped 2 bases from V and 0 bases from J, with 14 bases between. Germline CDR1 reads SQVTM; CDR2 reads ANQGSEA. CD45RO-negative, CCR7-positively selected cells formed the naive CD8 fraction, excluding terminally differentiated effector memory CD45RA+ cells. To note about this clone: Its specificity is not known.

Measured with immunoSEQ multiplex PCR; TCRdb has only the in-frame clones, and not every one. In the table there are roughly 2,000,000 clones, roughly 93% of which are singletons. The rearrangement joins TRBV29-1 to TRBJ2-7; D is ambiguous. The specimen sequenced was naive CD8+ T cells from PBMCs. This receptor was obtained from a man younger than 35 in good health. Some clones in this sample may be carry-over from other donors' samples. CDR3 in DNA: TGCAGCGTTGAAATCGATCAGGCCCGCTCCTACGAGCAGTACTTC. Translation gives CSVEIDQARSYEQYF.